This TCR beta chain came from a study of T cells in Graves' hyperthyroidism and ophthalmopathy. Whole-study findings and limits: Ophthalmopathy onset followed model prediction by a median around 6.6 months.

The TCR beta CDR3 regions underwent amplification using RNA transcripts as the source. A set of HTBI primers served as the primers for a first-round RT-PCR of the TCR CDR3. TCRdb fed the multiplex PCR reads into MiXCR, producing one record per CDR3 protein. The data contain around 610,000 distinct CDR3 sequences, over 12% of them singletons. This clonotype was seen ten or more times. Antigen specificity is unknown. CDR3 length: 12 residues. V shed 5 bases and J shed 3 bases, with 5 bases lying between them. The rearrangement uses TRBV12-3 or TRBV12-4 and TRBJ1-5; no clear D gene. Material: blood. The sequence was collected from a woman in her forties with Graves' ophthalmopathy. As DNA, the CDR3 is TGTGCCAGCAGTAAGAACAATCAGCCCCAGCATTTT. Translating it yields CASSKNNQPQHF.